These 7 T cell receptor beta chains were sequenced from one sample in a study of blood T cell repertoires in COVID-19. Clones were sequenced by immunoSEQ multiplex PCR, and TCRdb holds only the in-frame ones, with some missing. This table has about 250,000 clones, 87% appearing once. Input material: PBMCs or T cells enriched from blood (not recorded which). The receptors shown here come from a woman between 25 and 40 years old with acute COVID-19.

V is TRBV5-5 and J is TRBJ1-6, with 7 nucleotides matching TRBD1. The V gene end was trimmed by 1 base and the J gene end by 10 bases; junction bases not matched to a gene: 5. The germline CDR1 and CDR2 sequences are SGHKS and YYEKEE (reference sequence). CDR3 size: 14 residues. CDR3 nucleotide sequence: TGTGCCAGCAGCTTGCGACAGGGAAGCTCACCCCTCCACTTT. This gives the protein CASSLRQGSSPLHF. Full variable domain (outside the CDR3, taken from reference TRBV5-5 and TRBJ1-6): DAGVTQSPTHLIKTRGQQVTLRCSPISGHKSVSWYQQVLGQGPQFIFQYYEKEERGRGNFPDRFSARQFPNYSSELNVNALLLGDSALYLCASSLRQGSSPLHFGNGTRLTVT.

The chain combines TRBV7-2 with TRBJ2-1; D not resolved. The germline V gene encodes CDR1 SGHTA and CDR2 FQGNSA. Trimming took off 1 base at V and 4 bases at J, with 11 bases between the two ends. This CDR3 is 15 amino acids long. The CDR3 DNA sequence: TGTGCCAGCAGCTTAGTGTCGCTACAGTACAATGAGCAGTTCTTC. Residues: CASSLVSLQYNEQFF.

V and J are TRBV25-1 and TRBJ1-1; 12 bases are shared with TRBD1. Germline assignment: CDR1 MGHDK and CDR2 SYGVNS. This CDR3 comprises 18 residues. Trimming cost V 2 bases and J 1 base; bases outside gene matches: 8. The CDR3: CASSEGPGQGAQNTEAFF. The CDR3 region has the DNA TGTGCCAGCAGTGAAGGGCCGGGACAGGGGGCGCAGAACACTGAAGCTTTCTTT.

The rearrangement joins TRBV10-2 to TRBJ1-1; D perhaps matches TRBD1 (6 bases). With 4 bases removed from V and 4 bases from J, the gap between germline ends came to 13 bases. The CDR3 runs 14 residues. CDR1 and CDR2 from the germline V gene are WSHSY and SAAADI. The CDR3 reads CASSVPGAITEAFF. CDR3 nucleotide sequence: TGCGCCAGCAGTGTTCCAGGGGCGATCACTGAAGCTTTCTTT.

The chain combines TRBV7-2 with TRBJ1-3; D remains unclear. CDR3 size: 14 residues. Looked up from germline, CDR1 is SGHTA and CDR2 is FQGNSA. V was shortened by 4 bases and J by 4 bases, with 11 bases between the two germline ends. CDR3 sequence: CASSSDSSGNTIYF. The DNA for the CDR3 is TGTGCCAGCAGCTCGGACTCATCGGGAAACACCATATATTTT.

CDR3 sequence (DNA): TGTGCCAGCAGTCGACAGGTTGCGAGTGGCTACACCTTC. Protein: CASSRQVASGYTF. The chain joins TRBV6-5 to TRBJ1-2; D possibly corresponds to TRBD1 (6 bases). This CDR3 has 13 amino acids. Germline CDR1 MNHEY, CDR2 SVGAGI. Between the trimmed V and J ends, which lost 5 bases and 7 bases, there was a span of 14 bases.

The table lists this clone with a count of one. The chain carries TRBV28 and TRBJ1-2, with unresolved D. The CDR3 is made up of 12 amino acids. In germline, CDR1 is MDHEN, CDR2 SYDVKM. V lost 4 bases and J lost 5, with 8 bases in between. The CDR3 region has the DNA TGTGCCAGCAGTTACAGTGATTATGGCTACACCTTC. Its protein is CASSYSDYGYTF.